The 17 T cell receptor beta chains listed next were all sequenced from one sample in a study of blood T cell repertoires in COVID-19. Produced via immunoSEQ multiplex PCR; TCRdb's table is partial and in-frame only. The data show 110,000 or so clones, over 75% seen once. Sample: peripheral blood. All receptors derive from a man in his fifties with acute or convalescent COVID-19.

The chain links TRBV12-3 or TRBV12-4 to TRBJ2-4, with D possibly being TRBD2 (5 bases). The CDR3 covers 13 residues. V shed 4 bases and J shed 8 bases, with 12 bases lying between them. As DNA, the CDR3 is TGTGCCAGCAGTTCGGGCACGGAGGACATTCAGTACTTC. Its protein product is CASSSGTEDIQYF.

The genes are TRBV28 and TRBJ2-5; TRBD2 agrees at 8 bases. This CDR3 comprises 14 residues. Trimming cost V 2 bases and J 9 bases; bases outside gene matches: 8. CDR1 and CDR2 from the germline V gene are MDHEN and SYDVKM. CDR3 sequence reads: CASSLDPSAGAQYF. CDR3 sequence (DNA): TGTGCCAGCAGTTTAGACCCATCAGCGGGGGCCCAGTACTTC. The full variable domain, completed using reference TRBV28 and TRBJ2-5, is DVKVTQSSRYLVKRTGEKVFLECVQDMDHENMFWYRQDPGLGLRLIYFSYDVKMKEKGDIPEGYSVSREKKERFSLILESASTNQTSMYLCASSLDPSAGAQYFGPGTRLLVL.

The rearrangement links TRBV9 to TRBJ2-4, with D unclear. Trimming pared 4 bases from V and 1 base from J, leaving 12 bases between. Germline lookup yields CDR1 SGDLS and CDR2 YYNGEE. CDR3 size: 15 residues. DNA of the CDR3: TGTGCCAGCAGCCCGAGCCCCGGGGCCAAAAACATTCAGTACTTC. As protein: CASSPSPGAKNIQYF.

The CDR3 here is CATSDSGVVSTDTQYF. The CDR3 region has the DNA TGTGCCACCAGTGATTCGGGGGTTGTGAGCACAGATACGCAGTATTTT. This chain uses TRBV24-1 with TRBJ2-3; D might be TRBD2 (6 bases). Germline V gene lookup returns CDR1 KGHDR and CDR2 SFDVKD. The CDR3 length is 16 residues. The V end lost 2 bases, the J end lost 0 bases, and 11 bases lay between the germline ends.

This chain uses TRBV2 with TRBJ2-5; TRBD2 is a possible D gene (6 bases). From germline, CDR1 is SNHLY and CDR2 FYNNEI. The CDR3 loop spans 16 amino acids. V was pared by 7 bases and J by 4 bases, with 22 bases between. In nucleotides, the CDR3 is TGTGCCAGCACCAAAAAGGTTAGCGGAGCGGGAGAGACCCAGTACTTC. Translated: CASTKKVSGAGETQYF.

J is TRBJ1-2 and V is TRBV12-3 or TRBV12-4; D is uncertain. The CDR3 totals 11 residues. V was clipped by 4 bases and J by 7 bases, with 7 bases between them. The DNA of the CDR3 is TGTGCCAGCAGTTCTGGAGGTGGCTACACCTTC. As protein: CASSSGGGYTF.

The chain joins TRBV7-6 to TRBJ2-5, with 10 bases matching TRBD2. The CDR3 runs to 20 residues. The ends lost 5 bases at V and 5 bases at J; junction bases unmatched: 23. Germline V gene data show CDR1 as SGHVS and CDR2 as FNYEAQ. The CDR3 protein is CASSLLGRGGLAGEGETQYF. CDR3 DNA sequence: TGTGCCAGCAGCCTCCTGGGGAGGGGCGGCCTAGCGGGAGAAGGGGAGACCCAGTACTTC.

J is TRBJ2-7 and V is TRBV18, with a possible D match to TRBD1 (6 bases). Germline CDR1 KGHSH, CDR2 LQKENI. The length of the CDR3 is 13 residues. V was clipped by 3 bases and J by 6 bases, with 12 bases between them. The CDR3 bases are TGTGCCAGCTCACCGCCACAGGGCCTCGAGCAGTACTTC. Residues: CASSPPQGLEQYF. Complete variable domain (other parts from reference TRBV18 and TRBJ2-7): NAGVMQNPRHLVRRRGQEARLRCSPMKGHSHVYWYRQLPEEGLKFMVYLQKENIIDESGMPKERFSAEFPKEGPSILRIQQVVRGDSAAYFCASSPPQGLEQYFGPGTRLTVT.

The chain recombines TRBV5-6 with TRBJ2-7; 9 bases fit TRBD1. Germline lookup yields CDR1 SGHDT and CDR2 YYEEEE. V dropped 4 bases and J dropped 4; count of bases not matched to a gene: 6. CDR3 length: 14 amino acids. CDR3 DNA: TGTGCCAGCAGCCCGGGACAGGGCCTTTACGAGCAGTACTTC. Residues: CASSPGQGLYEQYF. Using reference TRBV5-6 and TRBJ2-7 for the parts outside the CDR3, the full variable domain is DAGVTQSPTHLIKTRGQQVTLRCSPKSGHDTVSWYQQALGQGPQFIFQYYEEEERQRGNFPDRFSGHQFPNYSSELNVNALLLGDSALYLCASSPGQGLYEQYFGPGTRLTVT.

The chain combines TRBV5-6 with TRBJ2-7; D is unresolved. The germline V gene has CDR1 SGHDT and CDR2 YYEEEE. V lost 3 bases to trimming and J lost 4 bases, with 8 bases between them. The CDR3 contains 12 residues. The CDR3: CASSSLRYEQYF. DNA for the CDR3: TGTGCCAGCAGCTCCCTCAGATACGAGCAGTACTTC. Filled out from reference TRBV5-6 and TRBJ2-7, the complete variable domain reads DAGVTQSPTHLIKTRGQQVTLRCSPKSGHDTVSWYQQALGQGPQFIFQYYEEEERQRGNFPDRFSGHQFPNYSSELNVNALLLGDSALYLCASSSLRYEQYFGPGTRLTVT.

The CDR3 is CASSIHVRGTAKEKLFF. DNA of the CDR3: TGTGCCAGTAGTATTCATGTACGAGGGACAGCGAAGGAAAAACTGTTTTTT. The chain carries TRBV19 and TRBJ1-4; TRBD1 agrees at 7 bases. The V gene end was trimmed by 3 bases and the J gene end by 8 bases; junction bases not matched to a gene: 15. CDR3 size: 17 residues. The germline V gene encodes CDR1 LNHDA and CDR2 SQIVND (reference sequence).

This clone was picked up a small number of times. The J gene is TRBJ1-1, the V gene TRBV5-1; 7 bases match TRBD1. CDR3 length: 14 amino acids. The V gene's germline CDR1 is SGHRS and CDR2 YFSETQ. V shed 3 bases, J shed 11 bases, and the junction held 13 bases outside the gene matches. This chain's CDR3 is CASSSGQDGDGAFF. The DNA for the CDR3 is TGCGCCAGCAGCTCCGGACAGGACGGGGATGGGGCTTTCTTT. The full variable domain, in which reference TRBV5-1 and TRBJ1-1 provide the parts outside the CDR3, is KAGVTQTPRYLIKTRGQQVTLSCSPISGHRSVSWYQQTPGQGLQFLFEYFSETQRNKGNFPGRFSGRQFSNSRSEMNVSTLELGDSALYLCASSSGQDGDGAFFGQGTRLTVV.

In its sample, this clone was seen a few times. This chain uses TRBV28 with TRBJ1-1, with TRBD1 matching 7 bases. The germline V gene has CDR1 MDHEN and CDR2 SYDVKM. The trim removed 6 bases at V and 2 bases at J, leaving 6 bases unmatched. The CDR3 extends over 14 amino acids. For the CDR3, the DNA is TGTGCCAGCAGACACAGGGGCCTAAACACTGAAGCTTTCTTT. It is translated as CASRHRGLNTEAFF. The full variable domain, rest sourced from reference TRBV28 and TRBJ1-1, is DVKVTQSSRYLVKRTGEKVFLECVQDMDHENMFWYRQDPGLGLRLIYFSYDVKMKEKGDIPEGYSVSREKKERFSLILESASTNQTSMYLCASRHRGLNTEAFFGQGTRLTVV.

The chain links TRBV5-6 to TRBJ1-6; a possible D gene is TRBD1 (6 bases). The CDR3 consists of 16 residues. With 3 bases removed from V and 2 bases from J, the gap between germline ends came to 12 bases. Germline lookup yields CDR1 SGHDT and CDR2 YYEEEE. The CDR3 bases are TGTGCCAGCAGCTATACAGGGACCGCCTATAATTCACCCCTCCACTTT. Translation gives CASSYTGTAYNSPLHF.

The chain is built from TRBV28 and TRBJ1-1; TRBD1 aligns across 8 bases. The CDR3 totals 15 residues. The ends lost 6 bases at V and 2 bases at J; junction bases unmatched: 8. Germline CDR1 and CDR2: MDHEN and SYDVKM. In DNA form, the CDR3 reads TGTGCCAGCAGCCCTGGACAGGGAAAAAACACTGAAGCTTTCTTT. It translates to CASSPGQGKNTEAFF. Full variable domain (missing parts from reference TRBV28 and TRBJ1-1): DVKVTQSSRYLVKRTGEKVFLECVQDMDHENMFWYRQDPGLGLRLIYFSYDVKMKEKGDIPEGYSVSREKKERFSLILESASTNQTSMYLCASSPGQGKNTEAFFGQGTRLTVV.

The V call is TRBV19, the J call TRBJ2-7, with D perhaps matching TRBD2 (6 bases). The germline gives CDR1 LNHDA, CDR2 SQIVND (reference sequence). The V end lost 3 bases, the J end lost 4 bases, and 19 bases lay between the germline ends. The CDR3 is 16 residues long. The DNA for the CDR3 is TGTGCCAGTAGTATTAAGTCCGGGAGTCGGACGTACGAGCAGTACTTC. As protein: CASSIKSGSRTYEQYF.

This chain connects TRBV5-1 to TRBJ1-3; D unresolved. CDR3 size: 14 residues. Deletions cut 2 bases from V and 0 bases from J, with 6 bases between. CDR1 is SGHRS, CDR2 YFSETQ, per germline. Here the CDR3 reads CASSFRDSGNTIYF. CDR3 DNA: TGCGCCAGCAGCTTCCGGGACTCTGGAAACACCATATATTTT.